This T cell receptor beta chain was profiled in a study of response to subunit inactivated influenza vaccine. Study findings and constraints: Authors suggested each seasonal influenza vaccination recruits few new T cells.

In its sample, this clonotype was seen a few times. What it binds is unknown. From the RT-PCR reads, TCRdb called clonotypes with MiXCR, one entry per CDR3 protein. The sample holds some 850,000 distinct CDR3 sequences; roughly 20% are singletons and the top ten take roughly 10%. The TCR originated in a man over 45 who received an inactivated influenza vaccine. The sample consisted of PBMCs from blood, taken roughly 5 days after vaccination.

CDR3 loop: CSARRSAIGELFF. The CDR3 DNA reads as TGCAGTGCTAGAAGGTCCGCCATCGGGGAGCTGTTTTTT. The chain couples TRBV20-1 to TRBJ2-2; unclear D gene. This CDR3 region has 13 residues. CDR1 and CDR2 from the germline V gene are DFQATT and SNEGSKA (reference sequence). The ends were cut back, 2 bases at V and 7 bases at J, with 11 bases in the middle.